This T cell receptor (beta chain) derives from a study of PD-L1 blockade in urothelial cancer. Study summary: There were a median of approximately 150,000 T cells in blood samples.

The CDR3 contains 15 residues. V was shortened by 0 bases and J by 1 base, with 8 bases between the two germline ends. CDR1 is SGHDT, CDR2 YYEEEE, per germline. Turning to this clone: At the DNA level, this CDR3 is encoded by other sequences in the same sample as well.

Individual patients had between 1 and 8 samples, taken pretreatment and on-treatment. The repertoire was sequenced with immunoSEQ multiplex PCR; TCRdb's copy has only in-frame clones and lacks some. The table has about 52,000 clones, 84% seen once. The input for sequencing was PBMCs, taken around atezolizumab (anti-PD-L1) treatment. The TCR comes from a man aged 35-49 years with urothelial cancer. The rearrangement uses TRBV5-6 and TRBJ2-1; D perhaps matches TRBD2 (5 bases). The CDR3 DNA follows: TGTGCCAGCAGCTTGGAGGGCGGGTCCTACAATGAGCAGTTCTTC. The encoded protein is CASSLEGGSYNEQFF. Based on the CDR3 plus reference TRBV5-6 and TRBJ2-1, the full variable domain is DAGVTQSPTHLIKTRGQQVTLRCSPKSGHDTVSWYQQALGQGPQFIFQYYEEEERQRGNFPDRFSGHQFPNYSSELNVNALLLGDSALYLCASSLEGGSYNEQFFGPGTRLTVL.